The present T cell receptor (beta chain) was sequenced within a study of T cell changes during pregnancy in multiple sclerosis. CDR1 and CDR2 (germline): MNHNS, SASEGT. This CDR3 contains 17 residues. V was clipped by 4 bases and J by 8 bases; unmatched bases: 15. Some clones are missing from TCRdb's copy, which holds only in-frame ones; the method was immunoSEQ multiplex PCR. The sample yields tens of thousands of clones, about 91% seen once. The sample in question was CD4+ T cells from peripheral blood mononuclear cells, obtained in the second trimester of pregnancy. The TCR comes from a female donor with multiple sclerosis, enrolled in a pregnancy study. This chain links TRBV6-1 with TRBJ2-7, with 12 bases lining up with TRBD2. CDR3: CASSGLHTRTSGVKQYF. In DNA, the CDR3 is TGTGCCAGCAGTGGGCTTCATACTCGGACTAGCGGGGTTAAGCAGTACTTC.